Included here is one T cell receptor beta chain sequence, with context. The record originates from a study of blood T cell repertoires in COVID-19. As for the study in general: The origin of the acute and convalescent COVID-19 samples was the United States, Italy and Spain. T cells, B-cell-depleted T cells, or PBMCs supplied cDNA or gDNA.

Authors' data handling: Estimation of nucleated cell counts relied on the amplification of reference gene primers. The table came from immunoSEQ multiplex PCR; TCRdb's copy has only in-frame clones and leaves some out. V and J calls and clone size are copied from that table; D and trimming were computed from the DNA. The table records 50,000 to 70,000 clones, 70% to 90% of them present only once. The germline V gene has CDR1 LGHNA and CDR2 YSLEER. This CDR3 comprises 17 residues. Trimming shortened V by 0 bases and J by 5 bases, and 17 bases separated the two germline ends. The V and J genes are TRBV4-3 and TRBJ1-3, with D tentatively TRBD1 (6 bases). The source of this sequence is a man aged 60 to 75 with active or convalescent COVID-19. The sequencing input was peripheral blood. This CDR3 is CASSQENGGAARNTIYF. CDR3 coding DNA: TGCGCCAGCAGCCAAGAGAATGGGGGGGCTGCGAGAAACACCATATATTTT.